This T cell receptor beta chain was identified in a study of tumor-infiltrating lymphocytes in primary liver carcinoma. Study information: Regardless of tissue type, samples showed similar yields of roughly 3.65 to 8 million productive TCRbeta reads. Study observations and caveats: Tumor top-250-clone fraction significantly exceeded that of blood (p = 0.039).

This CDR3 has 15 amino acids. Per germline, CDR1 SGHRS and CDR2 YFSETQ. This clonotype was detected only once. Its target is not known. At one end, the junction sequence differs from germline, possibly due to a read error. Researchers generated TCR beta cDNA from 500 to 600 ng of total RNA, relying on a constant-region primer. Generation of the TCR beta libraries relied on three nested multiplex PCR rounds using slightly modified ARM-PCR. TRBV1-TRBV30 forward and Cbeta reverse primers drove the first two roughly 10-cycle rounds. TCRdb re-called the multiplex PCR reads with MiXCR, one entry per CDR3 protein. The data contain 60,000 to 90,000 distinct CDR3 sequences, roughly three quarters of them singletons. Between about 19 and 34 mg of unsorted bulk tissue served as the source from which RNA and DNA were co-extracted.

The chain carries TRBV5-1 and TRBJ2-5, with D perhaps TRBD1 (6 bases). The receptor was derived from a man in his forties with primary liver carcinoma and hepatitis B virus infection. Sample: liver tumor tissue from sampling region 4. The subset here: tumor region T4, right-lateral pole. CDR3 region: CASSWSRTEDETQYF. In nucleotides, the CDR3 is TGCGCCAGTAGCTGGTCCCGGACAGAGGATGAGACCCAGTACTTC.